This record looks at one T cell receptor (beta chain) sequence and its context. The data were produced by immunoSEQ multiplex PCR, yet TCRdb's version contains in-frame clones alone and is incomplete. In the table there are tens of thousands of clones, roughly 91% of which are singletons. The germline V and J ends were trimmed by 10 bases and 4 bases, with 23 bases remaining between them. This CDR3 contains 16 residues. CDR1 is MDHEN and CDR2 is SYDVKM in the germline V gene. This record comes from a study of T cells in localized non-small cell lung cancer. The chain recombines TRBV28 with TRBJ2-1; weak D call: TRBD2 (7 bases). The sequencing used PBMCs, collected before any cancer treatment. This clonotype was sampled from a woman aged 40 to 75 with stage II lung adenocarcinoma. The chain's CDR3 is CATRGGLRGVYNEQFF. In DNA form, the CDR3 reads TGTGCCACCAGGGGAGGTCTTCGGGGGGTTTACAATGAGCAGTTCTTC.